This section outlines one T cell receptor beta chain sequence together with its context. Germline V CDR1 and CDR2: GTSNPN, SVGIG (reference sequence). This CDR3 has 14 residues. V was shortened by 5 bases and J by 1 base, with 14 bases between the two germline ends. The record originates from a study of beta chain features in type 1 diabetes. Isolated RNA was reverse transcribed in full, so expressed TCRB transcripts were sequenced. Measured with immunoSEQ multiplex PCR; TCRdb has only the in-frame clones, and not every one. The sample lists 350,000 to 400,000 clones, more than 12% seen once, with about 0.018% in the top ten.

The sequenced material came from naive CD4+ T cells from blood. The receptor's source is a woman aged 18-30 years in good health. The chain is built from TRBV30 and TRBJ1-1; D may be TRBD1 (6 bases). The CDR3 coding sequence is TGTGCCTGGGGTACCGGACAGCCGAACACTGAAGCTTTCTTT. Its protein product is CAWGTGQPNTEAFF.